This TCR beta chain stems from a study of shared clonotypes between healthy human individuals. About the study: Per donor, three plates held CD4 naive cells, three held CD4 memory, two held CD8 naive and one held CD8 memory.

As to this clone: Its antigen remains unidentified.

V was clipped by 0 bases and J by 4 bases, with 7 bases between them. In germline, CDR1 is SGHVS, CDR2 FQNEAQ. The CDR3 extends over 14 amino acids. General study findings and limits: Larger estimated richness was generally recorded for naive subsets relative to memory subsets. Some clonotypes were shared by all four sorted-subset donors, while others were not shared. The non-shared ones had lower generation probabilities than the shared ones.

Methods used by the authors: ImmunoSEQ only sent back junction sequences with no quality scores, so filtering was done differently. The protocol was immunoSEQ multiplex PCR, while the TCRdb copy is restricted to in-frame clones and leaves out a portion. Clone size and V and J calls were adopted from that table, with D and trimming inferred from the DNA. This sample has approximately 340,000 clones, with less than 85% found just once. The TCR originated in a man aged 25-40 years in good health. The chain combines TRBV7-8 with TRBJ1-3; D might be TRBD1 (5 bases). Sequenced input: memory CD4+ T cells sorted from blood. The subset: CD45RA-negative fraction. The CDR3 loop reads CASSLAGVGNTIYF. In nucleotides, the CDR3 is TGTGCCAGCAGCTTAGCAGGGGTCGGAAACACCATATATTTT.